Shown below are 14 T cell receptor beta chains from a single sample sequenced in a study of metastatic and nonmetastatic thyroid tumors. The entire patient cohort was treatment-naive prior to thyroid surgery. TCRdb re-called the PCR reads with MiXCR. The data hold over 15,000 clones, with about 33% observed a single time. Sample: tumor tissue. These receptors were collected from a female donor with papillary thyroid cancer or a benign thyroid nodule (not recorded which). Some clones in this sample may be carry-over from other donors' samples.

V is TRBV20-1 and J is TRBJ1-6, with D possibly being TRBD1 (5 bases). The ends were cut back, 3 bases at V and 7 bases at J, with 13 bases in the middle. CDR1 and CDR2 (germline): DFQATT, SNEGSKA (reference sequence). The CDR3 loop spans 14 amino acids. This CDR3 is CSARGARENSPLHF. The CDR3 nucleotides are TGCAGTGCTAGGGGCGCCAGGGAGAATTCACCCCTCCACTTT.

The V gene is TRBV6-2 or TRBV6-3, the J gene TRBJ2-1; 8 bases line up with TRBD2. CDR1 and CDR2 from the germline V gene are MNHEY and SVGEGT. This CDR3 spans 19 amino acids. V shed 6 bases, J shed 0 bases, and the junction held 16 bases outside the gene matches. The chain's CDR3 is CASRGVLAVGPSSYNEQFF. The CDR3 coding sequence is TGTGCCAGCAGAGGCGTACTAGCGGTAGGGCCGAGCTCCTACAATGAGCAGTTCTTC.

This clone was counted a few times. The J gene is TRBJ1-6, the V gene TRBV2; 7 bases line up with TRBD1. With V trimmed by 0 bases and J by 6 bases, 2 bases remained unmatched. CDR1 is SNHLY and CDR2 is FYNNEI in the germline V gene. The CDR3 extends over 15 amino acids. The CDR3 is CASSEARGLNSPLHF. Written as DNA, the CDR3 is TGTGCCAGCAGTGAAGCGAGGGGGCTTAATTCACCCCTCCACTTT.

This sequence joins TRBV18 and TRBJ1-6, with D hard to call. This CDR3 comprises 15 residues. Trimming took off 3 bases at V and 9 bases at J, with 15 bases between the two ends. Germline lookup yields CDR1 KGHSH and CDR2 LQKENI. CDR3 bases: TGTGCCAGCTCACCCCGCGGCTGGTTAGCTTCACCCCTCCACTTT. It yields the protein CASSPRGWLASPLHF.

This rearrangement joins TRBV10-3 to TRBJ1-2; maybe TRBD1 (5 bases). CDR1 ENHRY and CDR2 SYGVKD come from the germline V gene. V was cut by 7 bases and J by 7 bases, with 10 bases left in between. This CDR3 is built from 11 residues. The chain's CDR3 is CAIKGTRGYTF. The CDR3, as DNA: TGTGCCATCAAGGGGACCCGTGGCTACACCTTC.

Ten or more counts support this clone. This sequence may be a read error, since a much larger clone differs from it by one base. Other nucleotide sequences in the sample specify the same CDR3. CDR3 protein: CASSPGTSGRPEEQYF. CDR3 coding DNA: TGTGCCAGCAGCCCCGGGACGAGCGGGAGGCCTGAGGAGCAGTACTTC. The gene calls are TRBV11-2 and TRBJ2-7, with 9 bases identical to TRBD2. J gave up 7 bases and V 5 bases, and 15 bases lay outside the gene matches. Germline V gene data show CDR1 as SGHAT and CDR2 as FQNNGV. The CDR3 totals 16 residues. Full variable domain (missing parts from reference TRBV11-2 and TRBJ2-7): EAGVAQSPRYKIIEKRQSVAFWCNPISGHATLYWYQQILGQGPKLLIQFQNNGVVDDSQLPKDRFSAERLKGVDSTLKIQPAKLEDSAVYLCASSPGTSGRPEEQYFGPGTRLTVT.

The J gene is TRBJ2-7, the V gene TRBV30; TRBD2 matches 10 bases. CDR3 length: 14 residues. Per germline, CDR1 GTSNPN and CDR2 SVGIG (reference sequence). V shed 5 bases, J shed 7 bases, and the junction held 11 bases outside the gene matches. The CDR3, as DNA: TGTGCCTGGGGAGCTAGCGGGAGTGTGAGTGAGCAGTACTTC. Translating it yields CAWGASGSVSEQYF.

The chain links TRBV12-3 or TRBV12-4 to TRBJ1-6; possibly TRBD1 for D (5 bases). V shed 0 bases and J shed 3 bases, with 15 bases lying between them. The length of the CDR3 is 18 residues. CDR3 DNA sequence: TGTGCCAGCAGTTTAGCCGCCCGGGGTACAGGCTATAATTCACCCCTCCACTTT. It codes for CASSLAARGTGYNSPLHF.

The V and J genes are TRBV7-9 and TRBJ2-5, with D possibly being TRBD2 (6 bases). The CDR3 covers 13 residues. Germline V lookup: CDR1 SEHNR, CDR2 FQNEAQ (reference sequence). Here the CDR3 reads CAAERTTGETQYF. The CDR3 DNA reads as TGTGCAGCGGAGAGGACTACCGGCGAGACCCAGTACTTC.

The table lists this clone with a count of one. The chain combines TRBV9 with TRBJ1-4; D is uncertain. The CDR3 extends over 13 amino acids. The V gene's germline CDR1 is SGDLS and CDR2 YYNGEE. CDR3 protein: CCSNPRGNEKLFF. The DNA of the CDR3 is TGTTGCAGCAACCCACGGGGTAATGAAAAACTGTTTTTT.

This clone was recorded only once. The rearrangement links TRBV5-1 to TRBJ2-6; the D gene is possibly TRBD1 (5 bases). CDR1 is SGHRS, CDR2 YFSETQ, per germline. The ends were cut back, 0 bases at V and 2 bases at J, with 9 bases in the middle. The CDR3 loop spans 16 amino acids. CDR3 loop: CASSLEGDPGANVLTF. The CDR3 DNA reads TGCGCCAGCAGCTTGGAAGGGGATCCTGGGGCCAACGTCCTGACTTTC.

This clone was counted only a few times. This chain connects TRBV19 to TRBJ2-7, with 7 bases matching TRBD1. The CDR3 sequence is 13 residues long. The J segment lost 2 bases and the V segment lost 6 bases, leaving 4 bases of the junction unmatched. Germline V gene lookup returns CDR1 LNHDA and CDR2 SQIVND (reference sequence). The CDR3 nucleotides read TGTGCCAGTAGCCCGGGACAGCCCTACGAGCAGTACTTC. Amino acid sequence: CASSPGQPYEQYF.

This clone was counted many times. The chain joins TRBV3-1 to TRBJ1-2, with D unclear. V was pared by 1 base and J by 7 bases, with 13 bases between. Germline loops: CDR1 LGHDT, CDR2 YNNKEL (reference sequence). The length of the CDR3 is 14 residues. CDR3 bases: TGTGCCAGCAGCCAAGTAGTTAGCCGCGGTGGCTACACCTTC. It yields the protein CASSQVVSRGGYTF.

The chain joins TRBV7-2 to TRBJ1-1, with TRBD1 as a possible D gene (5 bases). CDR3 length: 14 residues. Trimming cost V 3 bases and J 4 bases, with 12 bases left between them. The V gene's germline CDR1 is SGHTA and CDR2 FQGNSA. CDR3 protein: CASSFSTESTEAFF. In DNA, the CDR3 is TGTGCCAGCAGCTTCTCGACAGAAAGCACTGAAGCTTTCTTT.